The next 22 T cell receptor beta chains were all read from a single sample in a study of cytomegalovirus exposure and HLA in healthy donors. PCR amplification relied on 60 Vbeta primers (plus 13 Jbeta primers). Using immunoSEQ multiplex PCR, the repertoire was profiled, and TCRdb retains in-frame clones only, with some absent. The table records around 200,000 clones, roughly four fifths of them present only once. The specimen was PBMCs. The receptors here all came from a man aged 45-65 years in good health and CMV-seronegative.

The J gene is TRBJ1-1, the V gene TRBV28; D call uncertain. This CDR3 has 13 amino acids. The V gene lost 5 bases and the J gene lost 4 bases, with 11 bases spanning the gap. Germline V gives CDR1 MDHEN, CDR2 SYDVKM. Here the CDR3 DNA reads TGTGCCAGCAGTCAAAACTTTCCCACTGAAGCTTTCTTT. Translating it yields CASSQNFPTEAFF.

This clone has just a few counts. The rearrangement uses TRBV29-1 and TRBJ2-6; 7 bases are a match to TRBD2. V trimming: 6 bases; J trimming: 0 bases; junction bases outside the gene matches: 8. This CDR3 contains 16 residues. Germline-derived CDR1 and CDR2 are SQVTM and ANQGSEA. The CDR3 sequence is CSVTGGDYSGANVLTF. DNA of the CDR3: TGCAGCGTAACCGGCGGGGACTACTCTGGGGCCAACGTCCTGACTTTC.

This rearrangement joins TRBV5-4 to TRBJ2-3; possible D gene TRBD2, 6 bases. The germline V gene has CDR1 SGHNT and CDR2 YYREEE (reference sequence). Trimming removed 5 bases from V and 2 bases from J, with 12 bases in between. The CDR3 covers 14 residues. CDR3 in amino acids: CASRRDGHTDTQYF. The DNA of the CDR3 is TGTGCCAGCAGGCGGGACGGACACACAGATACGCAGTATTTT.

Regarding this clone: One end of the junction varies from germline; a read error may be responsible. V and J are TRBV6-1 and TRBJ1-2; no reliable D call. In germline, CDR1 is MNHNS, CDR2 SASEGT. This CDR3 spans 13 amino acids. The CDR3 loop is CASSPTANYGYPF. CDR3 bases: TGTGCCAGCAGTCCGACTGCTAACTATGGCTACCCCTTC.

The chain carries TRBV6-1 and TRBJ2-7; D unresolved. CDR1 MNHNS and CDR2 SASEGT come from the germline V gene. V shed 7 bases and J shed 3 bases, with 13 bases lying between them. The CDR3 has 13 amino acids. CDR3 coding DNA: TGTGCCAGCACCAGAGACGGAGTCTACGAGCAGTACTTC. Translated: CASTRDGVYEQYF.

J is TRBJ1-2 and V is TRBV15, with TRBD1 identical over 8 bases. The CDR3 consists of 16 residues. Germline V gene lookup returns CDR1 LNHNV and CDR2 YYDKDF (reference sequence). V shed 5 bases, J shed 9 bases, and the junction held 17 bases outside the gene matches. CDR3 nucleotide sequence: TGTGCCACCAGCGCCCGCGGGACAGGTATAAAACTGCGCTACACCTTC. As protein: CATSARGTGIKLRYTF.

This chain's CDR3 is CASSPDRYEQYF. In DNA, the CDR3 is TGTGCCAGCAGCCCCGACAGGTACGAGCAGTACTTC. The rearrangement uses TRBV9 and TRBJ2-7, with TRBD1 as a possible D gene (6 bases). V gave up 4 bases and J gave up 4 bases, with 9 bases separating them. The CDR3 has 12 amino acids. Germline V CDR1 and CDR2: SGDLS, YYNGEE.

In its sample, this clone was seen a few times. The chain has TRBV27 and TRBJ2-1; the match to TRBD2 covers 14 bases. The CDR3 spans 15 residues. Trimming took 6 bases from V and 7 from J; bases not matched to a gene: 5. Per germline, CDR1 MNHEY and CDR2 SMNVEV (reference sequence). The CDR3: CASSKGLAGVNEQFF. Here the CDR3 DNA reads TGTGCCAGCAGCAAGGGACTAGCGGGAGTAAATGAGCAGTTCTTC.

This chain uses TRBV7-8 with TRBJ2-1; 13 bases agree with TRBD2. The ends lost 3 bases at V and 9 bases at J; junction bases unmatched: 5. The CDR3 covers 15 residues. Looked up from germline, CDR1 is SGHVS and CDR2 is FQNEAQ. The CDR3 bases are TGTGCCAGCAGCTTGTCCGGACTAGCGGGAGTTGAGCAGTTCTTC. Its translation: CASSLSGLAGVEQFF.

In its sample, this clone was seen a few times. The J gene is TRBJ1-2, the V gene TRBV5-5; 8 nucleotides match TRBD1. This CDR3 has 13 residues. V was pared by 0 bases and J by 6 bases, with 1 base of the junction left unmatched. Germline-derived CDR1 and CDR2 are SGHKS and YYEKEE (reference sequence). CDR3 DNA: TGTGCCAGCAGCTTGGAGACAGGGGATGGCTACACCTTC. It translates to CASSLETGDGYTF.

V and J are TRBV15 and TRBJ2-7; a possible D gene is TRBD2 (6 bases). This CDR3 comprises 14 residues. Germline V lookup: CDR1 LNHNV, CDR2 YYDKDF (reference sequence). The V gene lost 6 bases and the J gene lost 3 bases, with 15 bases spanning the gap. CDR3 DNA: TGTGCCACCAGTCAGGGAGGAGTCAGCTACGAGCAGTACTTC. This encodes CATSQGGVSYEQYF.

This clone was seen only a few times. The chain uses TRBV10-3 and TRBJ1-1; D not certain. The germline V and J ends were trimmed by 10 bases and 0 bases, with 6 bases remaining between them. From germline, CDR1 is ENHRY and CDR2 SYGVKD. This CDR3 is 11 amino acids long. The CDR3 bases are TGTGCCACCCAGATGAACACTGAAGCTTTCTTT. This codes for CATQMNTEAFF.

In its sample, this clone was seen once. The gene calls are TRBV7-3 and TRBJ2-5; the D is unclear. Germline lookup yields CDR1 SGHTA and CDR2 FQGTGA. Trimming shortened V by 7 bases and J by 2 bases, and 2 bases separated the two germline ends. This CDR3 region has 10 residues. The CDR3 DNA follows: TGTGCCAGCACACAAGAGACCCAGTACTTC. As protein: CASTQETQYF. Based on the CDR3 plus reference TRBV7-3 and TRBJ2-5, the full variable domain is GAGVSQTPSNKVTEKGKYVELRCDPISGHTALYWYRQSLGQGPEFLIYFQGTGAADDSGLPNDRFFAVRPEGSVSTLKIQRTERGDSAVYLCASTQETQYFGPGTRLLVL.

This clone was detected a few times. The DNA for the CDR3 is TGCGCCAGCAGCCAAGGCAGACTAGCGGGGGTTAATGAGCAGTTCTTC. As protein: CASSQGRLAGVNEQFF. The rearrangement links TRBV4-1 to TRBJ2-1, with TRBD2 matching 12 bases. The J segment lost 7 bases and the V segment lost 1 base, leaving 5 bases of the junction unmatched. The CDR3 length is 16 residues. CDR1 is MGHRA and CDR2 is YSYEKL in the germline V gene.

V usage is TRBV15 and J usage is TRBJ2-3, with 12 bases matching TRBD2. The CDR3 consists of 15 residues. Germline CDR1 LNHNV, CDR2 YYDKDF (reference sequence). The V gene end was trimmed by 3 bases and the J gene end by 5 bases; junction bases not matched to a gene: 3. This CDR3 is CATSSLAGGLDTQYF. CDR3 coding DNA: TGTGCCACCAGCAGCCTAGCGGGGGGGCTAGATACGCAGTATTTT.

This clone was seen once. V usage is TRBV30 and J usage is TRBJ2-1, with 7 bases lining up with TRBD2. The CDR3 sequence is 13 residues long. J lost 9 bases, V lost 5 bases, and 10 bases had no gene match. Germline assignment: CDR1 GTSNPN and CDR2 SVGIG (reference sequence). The CDR3 DNA is TGTGCCTGGGGGGTCGGGAGGAAGGCTGAGCAGTTCTTC. It encodes CAWGVGRKAEQFF.

The rearrangement links TRBV7-2 to TRBJ2-1, with 8 positions matching TRBD2. Germline lookup yields CDR1 SGHTA and CDR2 FQGNSA. The J segment lost 8 bases and the V segment lost 5 bases, leaving 14 bases of the junction unmatched. The CDR3 is made up of 16 amino acids. The CDR3 DNA reads as TGTGCCAGCAGCCCCGGATTGGGCGGGAGGTACGATGAGCAGTTCTTC. Its translation is CASSPGLGGRYDEQFF.

CDR3 sequence reads: CASSHLAGGLGGEQFF. The DNA for the CDR3 is TGCGCCAGCAGCCATTTAGCGGGGGGGCTCGGAGGTGAGCAGTTCTTC. The chain carries TRBV4-1 and TRBJ2-1, with 11 bases matching TRBD2. CDR3 size: 16 residues. Germline V lookup: CDR1 MGHRA, CDR2 YSYEKL. With V trimmed by 3 bases and J by 9 bases, 10 bases remained unmatched.

V is TRBV7-6 and J is TRBJ1-3; D is possibly TRBD1 (5 bases). Per the germline V gene, CDR1 is SGHVS and CDR2 is FNYEAQ. This CDR3 is 15 amino acids long. V was shortened by 1 base and J by 0 bases, with 7 bases between the two germline ends. The CDR3 region is CASSLDRFSGNTIYF. The CDR3, as DNA: TGTGCCAGCAGCTTAGACAGGTTCTCTGGAAACACCATATATTTT.

The rearrangement links TRBV27 to TRBJ1-4; D gene ambiguous. V was cut by 5 bases and J by 8 bases, with 15 bases left in between. Germline CDR1 and CDR2: MNHEY and SMNVEV (reference sequence). The CDR3 has 14 amino acids. The chain's CDR3 is CASSVPGYGEKLFF. CDR3 nucleotide sequence: TGTGCCAGCAGTGTCCCGGGGTATGGCGAAAAACTGTTTTTT.

V usage is TRBV6-1 and J usage is TRBJ2-7; possibly TRBD1 for D (6 bases). Germline V gives CDR1 MNHNS, CDR2 SASEGT. V gave up 8 bases and J gave up 5 bases, with 13 bases separating them. The CDR3 is made up of 12 amino acids. CDR3 sequence (DNA): TGTGCCAGCCAGGCAGGGGTCCACGAGCAGTACTTC. Amino acid sequence: CASQAGVHEQYF.

This chain connects TRBV12-5 to TRBJ2-7; D is perhaps TRBD2 (5 bases). The germline V gene encodes CDR1 LGHNT and CDR2 FRNRAP. This CDR3 region has 13 residues. V shed 1 base and J shed 5 bases, with 9 bases lying between them. As DNA, the CDR3 is TGTGCTAGTGGTTTGGGTAGCGCCCACGAGCAGTACTTC. This codes for CASGLGSAHEQYF.